This T cell receptor beta chain was identified in a study of blood T cell repertoires in COVID-19. About the study: COVID-19 samples from acute and convalescent phases originated in the United States, Italy and Spain. The analysed material was cDNA or gDNA that came from T cells, B-cell-depleted T cells, or PBMCs.

As processed by the authors: By means of reference gene primer amplification, nucleated cell counts were estimated. Generated by immunoSEQ multiplex PCR, the TCRdb table keeps only in-frame clones and is missing some. Clonal size and the V and J genes are those of that table, whereas D and trimming came from the DNA. The table lists some 110,000 clones, approximately 72% of them singletons. Sequencing input: peripheral blood. The sequence was collected from a woman aged 70-85 years with acute or convalescent COVID-19.

As DNA, the CDR3 is TGTGCCAGCTCACCATTGGACATGGTCCAAGAGACCCAGTACTTC. Its protein product is CASSPLDMVQETQYF. The chain links TRBV18 to TRBJ2-5; perhaps TRBD1 as D (5 bases). CDR3 length equals 15 residues. V lost 2 bases and J lost 1, with 11 bases in between. Germline V gene lookup returns CDR1 KGHSH and CDR2 LQKENI.